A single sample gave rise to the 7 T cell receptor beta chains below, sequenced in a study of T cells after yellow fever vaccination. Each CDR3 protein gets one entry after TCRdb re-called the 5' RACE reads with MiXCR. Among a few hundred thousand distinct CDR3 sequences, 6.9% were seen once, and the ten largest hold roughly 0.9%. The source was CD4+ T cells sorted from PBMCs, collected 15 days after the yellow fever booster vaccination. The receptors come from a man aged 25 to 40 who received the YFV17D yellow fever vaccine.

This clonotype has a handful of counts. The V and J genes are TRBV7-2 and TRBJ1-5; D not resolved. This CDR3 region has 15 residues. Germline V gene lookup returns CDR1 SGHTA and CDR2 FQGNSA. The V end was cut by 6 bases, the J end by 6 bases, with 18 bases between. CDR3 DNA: TGTGCCAGCAGTAGTGGAAGGGCCCCGGGTCAGCCCCAGCATTTT. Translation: CASSSGRAPGQPQHF.

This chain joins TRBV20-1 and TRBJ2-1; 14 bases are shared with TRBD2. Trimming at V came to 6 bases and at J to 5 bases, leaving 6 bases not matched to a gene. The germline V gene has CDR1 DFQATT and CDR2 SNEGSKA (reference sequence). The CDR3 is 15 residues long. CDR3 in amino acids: CSARLAGGNNNEQFF. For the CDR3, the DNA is TGCAGTGCCAGACTAGCGGGAGGGAATAACAATGAGCAGTTCTTC.

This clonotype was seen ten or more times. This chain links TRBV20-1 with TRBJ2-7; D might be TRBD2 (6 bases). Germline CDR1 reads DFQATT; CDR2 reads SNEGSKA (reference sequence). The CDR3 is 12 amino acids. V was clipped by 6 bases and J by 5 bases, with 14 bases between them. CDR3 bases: TGCAGTGCCCGGGGACTTCCCCACGAGCAGTACTTC. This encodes CSARGLPHEQYF.

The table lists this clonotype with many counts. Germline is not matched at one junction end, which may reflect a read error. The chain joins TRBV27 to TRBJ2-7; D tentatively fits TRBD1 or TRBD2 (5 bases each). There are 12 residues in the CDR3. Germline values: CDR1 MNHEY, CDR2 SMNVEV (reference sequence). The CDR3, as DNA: TGTGCCAGCGGATTAGTGGGGACCGCTTCGTTCTTC. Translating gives CASGLVGTASFF.

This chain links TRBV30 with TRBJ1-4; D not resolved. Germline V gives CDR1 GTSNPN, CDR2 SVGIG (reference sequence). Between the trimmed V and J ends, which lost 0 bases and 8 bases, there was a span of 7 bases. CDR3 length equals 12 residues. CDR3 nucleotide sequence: TGTGCCTGGAGTGTGGGCACCGAAAAACTGTTTTTT. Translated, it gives CAWSVGTEKLFF.

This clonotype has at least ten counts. CDR3 sequence: CASTPLRSTDTQYF. The CDR3, as DNA: TGTGCCAGCACCCCCCTCCGGAGCACAGATACGCAGTATTTT. The chain recombines TRBV7-2 with TRBJ2-3; D gene unclear. The V end was cut by 7 bases, the J end by 0 bases, with 11 bases between. In germline, CDR1 is SGHTA, CDR2 FQGNSA. The CDR3 has 14 residues.

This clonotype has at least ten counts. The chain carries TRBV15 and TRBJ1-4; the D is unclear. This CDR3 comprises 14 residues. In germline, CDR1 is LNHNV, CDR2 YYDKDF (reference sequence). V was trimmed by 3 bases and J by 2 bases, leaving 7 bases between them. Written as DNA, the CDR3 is TGTGCCACCAGCAGCGGGATTACTAATGAAAAACTGTTTTTT. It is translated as CATSSGITNEKLFF.